The rows below give T cell receptor beta chains drawn from one sample of a study of cytomegalovirus exposure and HLA in healthy donors. This table comes from immunoSEQ multiplex PCR, and its TCRdb copy is limited to in-frame clones, with some not included. The data contain approximately 100,000 clones, approximately 80% of them singletons. Sequenced input: PBMCs. The receptors derive from a woman aged 40 to 50 in good health and CMV-seropositive. CDR3s include the opening cysteine and the closing phenylalanine or tryptophan. Each record gives: V gene, clone size, D gene, J gene, CDR3 protein, CDR3 DNA. D genes are given only for firm matches. Part of the rows lack a size; the others show once, few, many or a class for expanded clones.

TRBV19	.	TRBD2	TRBJ2-4	CASSSPLPGLAANIQYF	TGTGCCAGTAGTTCCCCCTTACCGGGACTAGCGGCAAACATTCAGTACTTC
TRBV27	.	TRBD2	TRBJ2-1	CASKSRLAGVPGSNEQFF	TGTGCCAGCAAATCAAGACTAGCGGGAGTACCTGGTAGCAATGAGCAGTTCTTC
TRBV9	.	TRBD2	TRBJ2-5	CASGGSGRAGETQYF	TGTGCCAGCGGAGGGAGCGGGAGAGCGGGAGAGACCCAGTACTTC
TRBV7-6	.	TRBD1	TRBJ2-1	CASSFGAGTGENEQFF	TGTGCCAGCAGCTTTGGGGCTGGGACAGGGGAAAATGAGCAGTTCTTC
TRBV18	.	TRBD2	TRBJ2-7	CASSPGLGTSGRADEQYF	TGTGCCAGCTCACCCGGCTTGGGGACTAGCGGGAGGGCGGACGAGCAGTACTTC
TRBV6-5	.	TRBD2	TRBJ2-7	CASSPRLAGAYEQYF	TGTGCCAGCAGTCCCAGACTAGCGGGAGCCTACGAGCAGTACTTC
TRBV10-3	.	TRBD2	TRBJ2-2	CAITPRVGTSDTGELFF	TGTGCCATCACCCCGAGGGTTGGGACTAGCGACACCGGGGAGCTGTTTTTT
TRBV2	few	.	TRBJ2-7	CASNRQSHTEQYF	TGTGCCAGCAATCGACAATCTCATACAGAGCAGTACTTC
TRBV27	.	.	TRBJ2-1	CASTTGGGEQFF	TGTGCCAGTACGACGGGTGGTGGTGAGCAGTTCTTC
TRBV6-1	.	.	TRBJ2-5	CASSGRTLPGQETQYF	TGTGCCAGCAGTGGCCGGACTCTACCCGGGCAAGAGACCCAGTACTTC
TRBV28	few	TRBD1	TRBJ2-2	CASLRTPGTGGRELFF	TGTGCCAGCCTCCGAACCCCCGGGACAGGAGGAAGGGAGCTGTTTTTT
TRBV29-1	.	.	TRBJ2-3	CSVSPKDTQYF	TGCAGCGTTTCTCCTAAAGATACGCAGTATTTT
TRBV5-4	.	TRBD2	TRBJ2-7	CASNRLAGGEQYF	TGTGCCAGCAACCGACTAGCGGGAGGCGAGCAGTACTTC
TRBV5-1	.	.	TRBJ2-7	CASSPPGGKLQYF	TGCGCCAGCAGCCCACCGGGGGGCAAGCTGCAGTACTTC
TRBV5-1	.	TRBD1	TRBJ2-7	CASSSLQGQLYEQYF	TGCGCCAGCAGCTCCCTACAGGGGCAACTCTACGAGCAGTACTTC
TRBV2	.	TRBD1	TRBJ2-2	CATQGTGDNTGELFF	TGTGCCACCCAGGGGACAGGGGACAACACCGGGGAGCTGTTTTTT
TRBV29-1	.	.	TRBJ2-3	CSVPGSDTQYF	TGCAGCGTCCCGGGATCAGATACGCAGTATTTT
TRBV5-1	.	.	TRBJ2-7	CASSLEQGEQYF	TGCGCCAGCAGCCTGGAACAGGGCGAGCAGTACTTC
TRBV9	.	TRBD2	TRBJ2-7	CASSVLRTSGIYEQYF	TGTGCCAGCAGCGTATTAAGGACTAGCGGGATCTACGAGCAGTACTTC
TRBV30	.	.	TRBJ1-5	CAWSPMGGEARNQPQHF	TGTGCCTGGAGCCCTATGGGGGGGGAGGCCCGCAATCAGCCCCAGCATTTT
TRBV5-4	.	.	TRBJ2-5	CASSPYQETQYF	TGTGCCAGCAGCCCTTACCAAGAGACCCAGTACTTC
TRBV29-1	.	TRBD2	TRBJ2-2	CSVEREGAGELFF	TGCAGCGTAGAGCGGGAGGGGGCAGGGGAGCTGTTTTTT
TRBV21-1	.	.	TRBJ2-3	CASSTRLAGAGDTQYF	TGTGCCAGCAGCACTAGACTAGCGGGAGCAGGAGATACGCAGTATTTT
TRBV6-1	.	TRBD1	TRBJ1-1	CASSELEQGSAEAFF	TGTGCCAGCAGTGAATTGGAACAGGGGAGCGCTGAAGCTTTCTTT
TRBV11-3	.	TRBD2	TRBJ2-5	CASSPGTSVQETQYF	TGTGCCAGCAGCCCCGGGACTAGCGTTCAAGAGACCCAGTACTTC
TRBV2	.	.	TRBJ2-7	CASIRDSNSYEQYF	TGTGCCAGCATACGGGACTCCAATTCCTACGAGCAGTACTTC
TRBV5-1	few	TRBD1	TRBJ1-4	CASSFGQGEKLFF	TGCGCCAGCAGCTTCGGACAGGGCGAAAAACTGTTTTTT
TRBV6-5	.	.	TRBJ1-1	CASSYARTGMAFF	TGTGCCAGCAGTTACGCCAGAACGGGAATGGCTTTCTTT
TRBV18	few	TRBD2	TRBJ2-7	CASSPPRSGVSYEQYF	TGTGCCAGCTCACCACCGCGCAGCGGGGTCTCCTACGAGCAGTACTTC
TRBV27	.	.	TRBJ1-5	CASSQQGERNQPQHF	TGTGCCAGCAGCCAACAGGGAGAGCGCAATCAGCCCCAGCATTTT
TRBV6-5	.	.	TRBJ2-5	CAVRVGASGTQYF	TGTGCCGTCAGGGTCGGCGCCTCGGGGACCCAGTACTTC
TRBV2	.	.	TRBJ2-7	CASREVDMVRWQYF	TGTGCCAGCAGGGAAGTGGACATGGTAAGGTGGCAGTACTTC
TRBV6-5	.	.	TRBJ1-5	CASSPDSNQPQHF	TGTGCCAGCAGTCCAGATAGCAATCAGCCCCAGCATTTT
TRBV11-3	.	.	TRBJ1-5	CASSLDSRSNQPQHF	TGTGCCAGCAGCTTAGACAGCAGGAGCAATCAGCCCCAGCATTTT
TRBV4-1	few	TRBD1	TRBJ2-3	CASSQPRQGARDTQYF	TGCGCCAGCAGCCAACCCAGACAGGGGGCGAGAGATACGCAGTATTTT
TRBV11-3	.	.	TRBJ2-1	CASSPGGWPDNEQFF	TGTGCCAGCAGCCCAGGGGGGTGGCCAGACAATGAGCAGTTCTTC
TRBV5-6	.	.	TRBJ1-3	CASSQDWNSGNTIYF	TGTGCCAGCAGCCAGGATTGGAACTCTGGAAACACCATATATTTT
TRBV11-2	.	.	TRBJ1-2	CASSLVPVTTNYGYTF	TGTGCCAGCAGCTTAGTCCCCGTCACCACAAACTATGGCTACACCTTC
TRBV5-1	.	TRBD2	TRBJ2-1	CASSLGLARYNEQFF	TGCGCCAGCAGCTTAGGACTAGCGAGATACAATGAGCAGTTCTTC
TRBV9	.	.	TRBJ2-4	CASSVEGYGKNIQYF	TGTGCCAGCAGCGTAGAGGGGTATGGCAAAAACATTCAGTACTTC
TRBV5-4	.	TRBD2	TRBJ2-7	CASSSYGLAAYEQYF	TGTGCCAGCAGCTCTTACGGACTAGCGGCCTACGAGCAGTACTTC
TRBV6-5	few	TRBD2	TRBJ2-2	CASTSSGRGELFF	TGTGCCAGCACCTCTAGCGGGAGGGGGGAGCTGTTTTTT
TRBV5-1	.	TRBD1	TRBJ2-7	CASSLAPGQGSYEQYF	TGCGCCAGCAGCTTAGCTCCGGGACAGGGCTCCTACGAGCAGTACTTC
TRBV19	.	TRBD2	TRBJ2-1	CASSILAGGLEQFF	TGTGCCAGTAGTATCTTAGCGGGAGGCCTGGAACAGTTCTTC
TRBV15	.	.	TRBJ1-2	CATSRDVSRGYTF	TGTGCCACCAGCAGAGATGTTAGTCGGGGCTACACCTTC